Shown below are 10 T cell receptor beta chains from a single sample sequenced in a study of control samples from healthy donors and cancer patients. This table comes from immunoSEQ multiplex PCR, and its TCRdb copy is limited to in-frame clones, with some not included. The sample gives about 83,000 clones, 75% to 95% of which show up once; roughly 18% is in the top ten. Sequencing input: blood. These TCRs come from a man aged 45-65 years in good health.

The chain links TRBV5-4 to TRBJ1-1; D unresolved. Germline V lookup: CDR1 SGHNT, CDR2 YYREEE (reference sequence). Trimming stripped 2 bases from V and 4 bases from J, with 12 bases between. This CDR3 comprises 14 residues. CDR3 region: CASSFSLLGTEAFF. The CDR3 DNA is TGTGCCAGCAGCTTTTCCCTCCTGGGCACTGAAGCTTTCTTT.

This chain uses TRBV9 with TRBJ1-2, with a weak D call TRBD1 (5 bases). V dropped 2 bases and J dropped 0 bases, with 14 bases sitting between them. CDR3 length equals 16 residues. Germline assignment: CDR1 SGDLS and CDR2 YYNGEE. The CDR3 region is CASSVSPGTANYGYTF. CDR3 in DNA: TGTGCCAGCAGCGTCTCCCCAGGGACCGCTAACTATGGCTACACCTTC. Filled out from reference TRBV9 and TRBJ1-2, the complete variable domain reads DSGVTQTPKHLITATGQRVTLRCSPRSGDLSVYWYQQSLDQGLQFLIQYYNGEERAKGNILERFSAQQFPDLHSELNLSSLELGDSALYFCASSVSPGTANYGYTFGSGTRLTVV.

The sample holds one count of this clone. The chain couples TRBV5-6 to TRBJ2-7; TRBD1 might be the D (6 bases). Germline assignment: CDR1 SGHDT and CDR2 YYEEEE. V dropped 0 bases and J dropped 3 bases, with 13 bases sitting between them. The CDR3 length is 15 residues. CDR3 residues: CASSLVRGLFYEQYF. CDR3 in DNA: TGTGCCAGCAGCTTGGTCAGGGGCCTATTCTACGAGCAGTACTTC. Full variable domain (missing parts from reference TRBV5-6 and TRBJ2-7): DAGVTQSPTHLIKTRGQQVTLRCSPKSGHDTVSWYQQALGQGPQFIFQYYEEEERQRGNFPDRFSGHQFPNYSSELNVNALLLGDSALYLCASSLVRGLFYEQYFGPGTRLTVT.

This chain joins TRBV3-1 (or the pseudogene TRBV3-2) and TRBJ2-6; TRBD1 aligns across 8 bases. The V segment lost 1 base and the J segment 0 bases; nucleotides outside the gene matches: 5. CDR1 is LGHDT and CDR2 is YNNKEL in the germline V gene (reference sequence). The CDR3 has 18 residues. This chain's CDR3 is CASSQVGTGSSGANVLTF. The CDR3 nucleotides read TGTGCCAGCAGCCAAGTGGGGACAGGCTCCTCTGGGGCCAACGTCCTGACTTTC.

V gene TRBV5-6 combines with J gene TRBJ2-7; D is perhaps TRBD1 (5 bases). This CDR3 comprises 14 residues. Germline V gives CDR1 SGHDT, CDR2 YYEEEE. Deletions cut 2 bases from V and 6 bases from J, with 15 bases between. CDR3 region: CASSFLVRAGEQYF. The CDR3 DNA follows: TGTGCCAGCAGCTTTCTCGTCAGGGCCGGCGAGCAGTACTTC. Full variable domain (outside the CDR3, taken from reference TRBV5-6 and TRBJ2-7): DAGVTQSPTHLIKTRGQQVTLRCSPKSGHDTVSWYQQALGQGPQFIFQYYEEEERQRGNFPDRFSGHQFPNYSSELNVNALLLGDSALYLCASSFLVRAGEQYFGPGTRLTVT.

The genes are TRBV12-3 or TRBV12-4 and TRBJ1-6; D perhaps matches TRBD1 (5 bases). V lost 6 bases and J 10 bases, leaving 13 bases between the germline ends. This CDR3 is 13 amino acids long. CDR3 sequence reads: CASRGRVESPLHF. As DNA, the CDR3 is TGTGCCAGCAGGGGCAGGGTAGAATCACCCCTCCACTTT.

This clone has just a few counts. CDR3 protein: CASSRLGGTDTQYF. CDR3 nucleotide sequence: TGTGCCAGCAGTCGACTAGGAGGCACAGATACGCAGTATTTT. The rearrangement joins TRBV6-5 to TRBJ2-3; D is perhaps TRBD2 (6 bases). The V gene lost 5 bases and the J gene lost 1 base, with 10 bases spanning the gap. Germline lookup yields CDR1 MNHEY and CDR2 SVGAGI. The CDR3 extends over 14 amino acids.

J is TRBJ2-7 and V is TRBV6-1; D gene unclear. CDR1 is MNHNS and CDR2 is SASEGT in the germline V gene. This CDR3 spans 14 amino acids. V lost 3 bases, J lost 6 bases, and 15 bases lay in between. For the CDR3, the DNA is TGTGCCAGCAGTGAGCTACTCCGGGCCAGCGAGCAGTACTTC. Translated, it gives CASSELLRASEQYF.

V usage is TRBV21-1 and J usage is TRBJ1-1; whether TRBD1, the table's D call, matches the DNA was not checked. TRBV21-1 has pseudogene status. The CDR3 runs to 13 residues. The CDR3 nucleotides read TGTGCCAGCAGCCCCCAAGGGGTTCTGGGTGCTTTCTTT. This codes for CASSPQGVLGAFF.

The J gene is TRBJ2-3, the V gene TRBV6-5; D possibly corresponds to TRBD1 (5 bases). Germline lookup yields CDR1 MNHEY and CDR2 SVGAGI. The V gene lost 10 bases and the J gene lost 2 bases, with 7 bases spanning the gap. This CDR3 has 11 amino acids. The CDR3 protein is CATGHTDTQYF. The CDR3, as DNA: TGTGCCACAGGACACACAGATACGCAGTATTTT.